This T cell receptor beta chain stems from a study of blood T cell repertoires in COVID-19. At the level of the study: PBMCs, B-cell-depleted T cells, or T cells were the source of the cDNA or gDNA that made up the material.

The CDR3 runs 14 residues. Germline CDR1 MNHEY, CDR2 SMNVEV (reference sequence). The ends were cut back, 3 bases at V and 0 bases at J, with 8 bases in the middle. Only in-frame clones appear in the TCRdb table, and some are missing; sequencing was by immunoSEQ multiplex PCR. Found here are tens of thousands of clones, 88% of them singletons; the top ten hold about 5%. The receptor was derived from a woman of 80 years or more with active COVID-19. The V gene is TRBV27, the J gene TRBJ1-2; tentatively, D is TRBD1 (5 bases). Sample: peripheral blood. The CDR3 protein is CASSLTATNYGYTF. The CDR3 DNA follows: TGTGCCAGCAGTTTGACAGCAACTAACTATGGCTACACCTTC.